In its sample, the clone carrying this TCR beta chain was seen a few times. What it binds is unknown. TCRdb re-called the RT-PCR reads through MiXCR, storing one row per CDR3 protein. The table has hundreds of thousands of distinct CDR3 sequences, approximately 15% seen once. These data are taken from a study of response to subunit inactivated influenza vaccine. Germline V gene sequence: CDR1 LNHNV, CDR2 YYDKDF (reference sequence). CDR3 length: 12 amino acids. V was clipped by 0 bases and J by 6 bases, with 6 bases between them. General study points: There was a suggestion from the authors that each seasonal influenza vaccination recruits few new T cells.

The chain recombines TRBV15 with TRBJ2-7; D gene unclear. This receptor was taken from a man in his fifties or sixties who received an inactivated influenza vaccine. Sequencing used PBMCs from blood, obtained around two weeks before vaccination. CDR3 in amino acids: CATSREWGEQYF. CDR3 coding DNA: TGTGCCACCAGCAGAGAATGGGGCGAGCAGTACTTC.